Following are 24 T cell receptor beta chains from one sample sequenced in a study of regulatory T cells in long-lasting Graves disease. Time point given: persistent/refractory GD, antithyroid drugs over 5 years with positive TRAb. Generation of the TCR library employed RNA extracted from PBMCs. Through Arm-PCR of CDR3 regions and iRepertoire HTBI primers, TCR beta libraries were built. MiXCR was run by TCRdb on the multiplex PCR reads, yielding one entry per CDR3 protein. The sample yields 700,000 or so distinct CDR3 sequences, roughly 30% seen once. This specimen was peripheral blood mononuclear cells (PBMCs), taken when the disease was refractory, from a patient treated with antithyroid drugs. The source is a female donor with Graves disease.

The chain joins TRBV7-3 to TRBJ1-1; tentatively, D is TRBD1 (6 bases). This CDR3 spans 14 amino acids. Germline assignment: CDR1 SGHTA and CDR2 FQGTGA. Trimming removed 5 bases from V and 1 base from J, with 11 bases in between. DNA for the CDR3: TGTGCCAGCAGCCTCTTGGGACAGAACACTGAAGCTTTCTTT. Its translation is CASSLLGQNTEAFF. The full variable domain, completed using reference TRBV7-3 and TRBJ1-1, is GAGVSQTPSNKVTEKGKYVELRCDPISGHTALYWYRQSLGQGPEFLIYFQGTGAADDSGLPNDRFFAVRPEGSVSTLKIQRTERGDSAVYLCASSLLGQNTEAFFGQGTRLTVV.

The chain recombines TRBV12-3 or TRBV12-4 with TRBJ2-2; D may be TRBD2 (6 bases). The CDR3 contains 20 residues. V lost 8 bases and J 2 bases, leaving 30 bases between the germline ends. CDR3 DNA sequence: TGTGCCAGCTCACCACGTGGTCAAATCCGGGACTCCCTAAACACCGGGGAGCTGTTTTTT. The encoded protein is CASSPRGQIRDSLNTGELFF.

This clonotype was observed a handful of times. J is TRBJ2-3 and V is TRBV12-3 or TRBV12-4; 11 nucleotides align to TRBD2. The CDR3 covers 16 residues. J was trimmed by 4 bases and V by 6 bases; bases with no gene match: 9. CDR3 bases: TGTGCCAGCAGCTCGACTAGCGGGATTGGCGCAGATACGCAGTATTTT. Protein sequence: CASSSTSGIGADTQYF.

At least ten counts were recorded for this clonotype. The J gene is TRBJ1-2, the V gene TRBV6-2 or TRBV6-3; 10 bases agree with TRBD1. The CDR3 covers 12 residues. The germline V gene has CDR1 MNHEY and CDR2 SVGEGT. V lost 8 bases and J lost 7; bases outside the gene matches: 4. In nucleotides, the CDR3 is TGTGCCAGCCAGACAGGGGGCTTTGGCTACACCTTC. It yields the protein CASQTGGFGYTF.

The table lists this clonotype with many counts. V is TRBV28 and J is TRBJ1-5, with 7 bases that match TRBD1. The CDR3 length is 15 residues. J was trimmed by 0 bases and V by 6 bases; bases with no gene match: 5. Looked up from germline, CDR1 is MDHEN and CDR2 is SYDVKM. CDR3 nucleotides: TGTGCCAGCAGAGAGGGACAGAATAGCAATCAGCCCCAGCATTTT. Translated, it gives CASREGQNSNQPQHF.

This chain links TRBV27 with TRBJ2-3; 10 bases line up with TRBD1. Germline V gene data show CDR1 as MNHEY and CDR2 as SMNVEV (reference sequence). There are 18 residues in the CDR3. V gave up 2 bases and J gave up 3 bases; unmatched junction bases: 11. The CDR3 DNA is TGTGCCAGCAGTTTACTCACACGGGACAGGGGAGGTACAGATACGCAGTATTTT. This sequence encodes CASSLLTRDRGGTDTQYF.

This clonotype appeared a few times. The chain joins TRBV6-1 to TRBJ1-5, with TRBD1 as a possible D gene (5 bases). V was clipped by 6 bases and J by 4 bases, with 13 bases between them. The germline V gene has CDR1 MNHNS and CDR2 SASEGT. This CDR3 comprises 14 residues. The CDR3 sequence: CASRLGGANQPQHF. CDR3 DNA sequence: TGTGCCAGCAGGCTCGGGGGAGCGAATCAGCCCCAGCATTTT.

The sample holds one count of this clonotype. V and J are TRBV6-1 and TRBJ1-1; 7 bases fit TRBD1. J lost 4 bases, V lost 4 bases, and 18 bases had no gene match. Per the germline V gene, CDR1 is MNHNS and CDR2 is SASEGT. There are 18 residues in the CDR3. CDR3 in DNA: TGTGCCAGCAGTGGACGACAGGGAGGTCTGATCCTTGCCACTGAAGCTTTCTTT. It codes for CASSGRQGGLILATEAFF.

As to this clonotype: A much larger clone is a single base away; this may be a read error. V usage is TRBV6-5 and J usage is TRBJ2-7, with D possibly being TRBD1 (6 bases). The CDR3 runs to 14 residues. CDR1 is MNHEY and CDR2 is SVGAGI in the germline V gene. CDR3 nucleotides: TGTGCCAGCAGTTACTCCACAGGGAATCGTGGCTACGCCTTC. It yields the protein CASSYSTGNRGYAF.

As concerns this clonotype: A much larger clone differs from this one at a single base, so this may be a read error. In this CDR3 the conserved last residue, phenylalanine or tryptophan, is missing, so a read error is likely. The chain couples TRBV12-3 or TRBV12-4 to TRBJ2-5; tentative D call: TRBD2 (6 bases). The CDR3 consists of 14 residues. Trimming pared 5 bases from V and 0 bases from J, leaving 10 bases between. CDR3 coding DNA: TGTGCCAGCAGTACTAGCCTGTACCAAGAGACCCAGTACTTG. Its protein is CASSTSLYQETQYL.

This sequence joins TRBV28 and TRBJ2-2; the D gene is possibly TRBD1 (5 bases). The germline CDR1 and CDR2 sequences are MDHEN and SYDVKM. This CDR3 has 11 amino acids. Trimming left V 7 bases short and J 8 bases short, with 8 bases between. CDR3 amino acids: CASTGFGELFF. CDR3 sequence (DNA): TGTGCCAGCACAGGGTTTGGGGAGCTGTTTTTT.

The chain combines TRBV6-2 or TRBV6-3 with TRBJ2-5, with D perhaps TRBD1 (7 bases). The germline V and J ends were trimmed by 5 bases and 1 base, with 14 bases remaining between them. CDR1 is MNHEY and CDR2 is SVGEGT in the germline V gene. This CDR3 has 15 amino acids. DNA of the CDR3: TGTGCCAGCAGTCCCCCAGGGGGGTCCCAAGAGACCCAGTACTTC. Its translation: CASSPPGGSQETQYF.

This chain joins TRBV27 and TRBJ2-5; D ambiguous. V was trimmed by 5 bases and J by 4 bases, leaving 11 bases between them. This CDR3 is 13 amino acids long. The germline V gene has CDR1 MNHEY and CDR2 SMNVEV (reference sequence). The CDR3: CASSMDGRETQYF. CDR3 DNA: TGTGCCAGCAGTATGGACGGTCGAGAGACCCAGTACTTC.

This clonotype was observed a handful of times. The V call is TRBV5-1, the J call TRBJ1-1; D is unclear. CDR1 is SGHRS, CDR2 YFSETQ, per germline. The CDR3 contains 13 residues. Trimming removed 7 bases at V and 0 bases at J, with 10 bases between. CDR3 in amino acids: CASGRTMNTEAFF. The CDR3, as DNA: TGCGCCAGCGGAAGAACAATGAACACTGAAGCTTTCTTT.

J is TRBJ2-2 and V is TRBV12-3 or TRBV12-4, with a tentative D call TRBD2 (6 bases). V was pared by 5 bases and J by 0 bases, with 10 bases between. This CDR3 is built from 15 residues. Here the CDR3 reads CASSPLAPNTGELFF. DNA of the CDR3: TGTGCCAGCAGTCCGCTAGCGCCGAACACCGGGGAGCTGTTTTTT.

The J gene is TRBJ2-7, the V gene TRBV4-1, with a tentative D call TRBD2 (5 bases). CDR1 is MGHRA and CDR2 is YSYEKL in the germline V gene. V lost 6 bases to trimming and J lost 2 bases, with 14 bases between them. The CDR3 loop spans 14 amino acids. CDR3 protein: CASSRRTGAYEQYF. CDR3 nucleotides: TGCGCCAGCAGTCGACGGACTGGAGCCTACGAGCAGTACTTC.

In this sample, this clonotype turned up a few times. CDR3 loop: CASSYFRGRWNTEAFF. In DNA, the CDR3 is TGTGCCAGCAGTTACTTCAGGGGGAGGTGGAACACTGAAGCTTTCTTT. The genes are TRBV6-5 and TRBJ1-1, with 7 bases matching TRBD1. V was pared by 1 base and J by 1 base, with 6 bases of the junction left unmatched. The CDR3 has 16 residues. The germline CDR1 and CDR2 sequences are MNHEY and SVGAGI.

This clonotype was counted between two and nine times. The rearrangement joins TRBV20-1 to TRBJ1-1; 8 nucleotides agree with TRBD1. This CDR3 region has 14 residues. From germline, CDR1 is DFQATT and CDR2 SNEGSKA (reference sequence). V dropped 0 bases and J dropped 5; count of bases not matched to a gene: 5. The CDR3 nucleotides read TGCAGTGCTAGAGAGGGGAACAGGGGGACTGAAGCTTTCTTT. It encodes CSAREGNRGTEAFF.

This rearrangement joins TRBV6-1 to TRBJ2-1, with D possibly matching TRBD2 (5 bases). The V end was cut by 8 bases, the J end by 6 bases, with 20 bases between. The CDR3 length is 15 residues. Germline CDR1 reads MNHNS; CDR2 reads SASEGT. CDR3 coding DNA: TGTGCCAGCTTTCCTCAGAGGGCCCTTGGCAATGAGCAGTTCTTC. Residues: CASFPQRALGNEQFF.

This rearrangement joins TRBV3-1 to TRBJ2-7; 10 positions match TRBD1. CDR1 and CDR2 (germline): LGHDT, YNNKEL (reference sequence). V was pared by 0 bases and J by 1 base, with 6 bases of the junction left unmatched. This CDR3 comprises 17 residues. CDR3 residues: CASSQDPDRGLSYEQYF. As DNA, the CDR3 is TGTGCCAGCAGCCAAGACCCGGACAGGGGGTTATCCTACGAGCAGTACTTC.

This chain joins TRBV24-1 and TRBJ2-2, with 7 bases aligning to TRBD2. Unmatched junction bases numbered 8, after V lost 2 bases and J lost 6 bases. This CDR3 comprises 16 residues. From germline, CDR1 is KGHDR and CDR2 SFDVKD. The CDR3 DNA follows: TGTGCCACCAGTGATTCGGCGGGAGAGGTAGCCGGGGAGCTGTTTTTT. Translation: CATSDSAGEVAGELFF.

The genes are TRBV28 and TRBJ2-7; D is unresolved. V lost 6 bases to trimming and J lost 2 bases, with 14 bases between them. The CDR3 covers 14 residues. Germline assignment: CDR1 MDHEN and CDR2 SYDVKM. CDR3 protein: CASSQGATTYEQYF. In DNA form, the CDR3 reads TGTGCCAGCAGCCAAGGAGCGACAACCTACGAGCAGTACTTC.

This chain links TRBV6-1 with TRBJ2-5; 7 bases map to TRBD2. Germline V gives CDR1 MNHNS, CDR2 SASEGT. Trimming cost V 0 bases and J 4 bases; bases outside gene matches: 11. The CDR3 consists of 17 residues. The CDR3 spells CASSEAGRGGRRETQYF. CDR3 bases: TGTGCCAGCAGTGAAGCGGGACGGGGCGGGAGAAGAGAGACCCAGTACTTC.

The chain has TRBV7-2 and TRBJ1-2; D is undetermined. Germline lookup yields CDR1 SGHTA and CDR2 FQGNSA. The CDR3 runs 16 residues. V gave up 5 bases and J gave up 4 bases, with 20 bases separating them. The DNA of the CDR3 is TGTGCCAGCAGCCCAGACGGTGAGATAGGAGGCTATGGCTACACCTTC. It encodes CASSPDGEIGGYGYTF.